This T cell receptor (beta chain) is from a study of T-cell memory formation after mild COVID-19. TCRdb called the 5' RACE reads again in MiXCR, with one record for every CDR3 protein. The data hold around 370,000 distinct CDR3 sequences, with around 21% observed a single time. Study-level points and caveats: A subset of responding clones appeared in pre-infection memory, suggesting cross-reactive memory joined.

In its sample, this clonotype was seen many times. Its specificity is unknown. The V and J ends lost 3 bases and 1 base respectively, with 9 bases between them. The germline V gene has CDR1 SEHNR and CDR2 FQNEAQ (reference sequence). This CDR3 has 14 residues. The receptor's source is an adult woman who had mild COVID-19 (a few samples of this study predate the infection). Cell type and time point are not known. The V call is TRBV7-9, the J call TRBJ1-1; perhaps TRBD1 as D (6 bases). Sequencing was performed on PBMCs or a T cell subset sorted from them (not recorded which). The CDR3 DNA sequence: TGTGCCAGCAGCTTGGGGGGCCAGAACACTGAAGCTTTCTTT. It is translated as CASSLGGQNTEAFF.